Here is one T cell receptor beta chain with its context. The junction does not match germline at one end; this may be a read error. This entry belongs to a study of Graves' ophthalmopathy and Graves' hyperthyroidism. The authors amplified TCR beta CDR3 regions from RNA transcripts. HTBI primers were used in a first-round RT-PCR, which preceded a second-round multiplex PCR. One entry per CDR3 protein, called by TCRdb with MiXCR from the multiplex PCR reads. This repertoire shows over a million distinct CDR3 sequences, less than 45% found once; its top ten account for around 10%. Germline CDR1 WSHSY, CDR2 SAAADI. The CDR3 sequence is 14 residues long.

V usage is TRBV10-2 and J usage is TRBJ1-4; TRBD1 is a possible D gene (5 bases). The source is an adult man with Graves' hyperthyroidism. The material sequenced was peripheral blood or thyroid tissue (not recorded which). CDR3 protein: CASSGGPIWEKLFF. Written as DNA, the CDR3 is TGTGCCAGCAGTGGGGGACCGATTTGGGAAAAACTGTTTTTT.